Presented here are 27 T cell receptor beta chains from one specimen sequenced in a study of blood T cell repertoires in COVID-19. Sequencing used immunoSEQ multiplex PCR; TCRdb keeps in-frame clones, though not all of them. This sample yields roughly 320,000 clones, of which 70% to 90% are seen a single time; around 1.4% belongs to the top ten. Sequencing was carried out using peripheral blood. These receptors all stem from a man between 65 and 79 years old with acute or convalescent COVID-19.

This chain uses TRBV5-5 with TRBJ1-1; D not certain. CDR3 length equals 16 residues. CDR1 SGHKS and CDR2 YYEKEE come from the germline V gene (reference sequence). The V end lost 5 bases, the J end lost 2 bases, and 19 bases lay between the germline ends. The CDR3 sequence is CASRPRSEGRNTEAFF. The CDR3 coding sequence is TGTGCCAGCAGACCCAGGTCAGAGGGCCGAAACACTGAAGCTTTCTTT.

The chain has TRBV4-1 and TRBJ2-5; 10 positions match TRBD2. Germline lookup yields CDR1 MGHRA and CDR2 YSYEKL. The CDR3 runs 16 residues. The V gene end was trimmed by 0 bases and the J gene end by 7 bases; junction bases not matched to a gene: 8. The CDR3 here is CASSQEIAGGRGTQYF. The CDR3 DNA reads TGCGCCAGCAGCCAAGAGATAGCGGGAGGCCGGGGGACCCAGTACTTC.

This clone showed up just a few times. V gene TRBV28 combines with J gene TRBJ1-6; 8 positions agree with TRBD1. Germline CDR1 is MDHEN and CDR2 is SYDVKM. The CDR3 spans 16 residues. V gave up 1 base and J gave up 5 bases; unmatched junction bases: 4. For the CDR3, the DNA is TGTGCCAGCAGTTTATACAGGGGGTTGAATAATTCACCCCTCCACTTT. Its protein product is CASSLYRGLNNSPLHF.

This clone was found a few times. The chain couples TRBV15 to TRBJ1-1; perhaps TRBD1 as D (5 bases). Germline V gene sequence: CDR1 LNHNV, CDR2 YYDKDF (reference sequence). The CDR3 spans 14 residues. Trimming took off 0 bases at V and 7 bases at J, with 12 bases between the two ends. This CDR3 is CATSRDVFGGEAFF. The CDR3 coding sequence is TGTGCCACCAGCAGAGATGTTTTCGGGGGTGAAGCTTTCTTT. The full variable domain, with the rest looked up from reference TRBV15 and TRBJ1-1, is DAMVIQNPRYQVTQFGKPVTLSCSQTLNHNVMYWYQQKSSQAPKLLFHYYDKDFNNEADTPDNFQSRRPNTSFCFLDIRSPGLGDTAMYLCATSRDVFGGEAFFGQGTRLTVV.

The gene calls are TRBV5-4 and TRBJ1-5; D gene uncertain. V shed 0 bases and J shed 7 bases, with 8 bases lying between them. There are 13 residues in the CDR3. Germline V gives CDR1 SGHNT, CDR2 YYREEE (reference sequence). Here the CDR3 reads CASSLGTGQPQHF. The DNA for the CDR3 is TGTGCCAGCAGCTTGGGGACTGGGCAGCCCCAGCATTTT.

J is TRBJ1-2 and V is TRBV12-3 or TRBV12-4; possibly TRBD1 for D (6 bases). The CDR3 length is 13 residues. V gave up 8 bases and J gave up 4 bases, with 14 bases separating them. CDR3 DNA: TGTGCCAGCTCACGCGGGGGCCTCTATGGCTACACCTTC. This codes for CASSRGGLYGYTF.

The CDR3 coding sequence is TGTGCCAGCAGCTTACCTTCTGGAAACACCATATATTTT. Protein: CASSLPSGNTIYF. The chain uses TRBV7-2 and TRBJ1-3; no definite D call. This CDR3 has 13 residues. Trimming left V 2 bases short and J 1 base short, with 3 bases between. Germline-derived CDR1 and CDR2 are SGHTA and FQGNSA.

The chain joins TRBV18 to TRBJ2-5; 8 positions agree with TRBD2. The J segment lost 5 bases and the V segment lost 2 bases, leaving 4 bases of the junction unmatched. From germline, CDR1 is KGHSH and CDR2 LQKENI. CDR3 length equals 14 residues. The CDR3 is CASSPAGGRETQYF. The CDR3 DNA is TGTGCCAGCTCACCAGCGGGGGGCAGGGAGACCCAGTACTTC.

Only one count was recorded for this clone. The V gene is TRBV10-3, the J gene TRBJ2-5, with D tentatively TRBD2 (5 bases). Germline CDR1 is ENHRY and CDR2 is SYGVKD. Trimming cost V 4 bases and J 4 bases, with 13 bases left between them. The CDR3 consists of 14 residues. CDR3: CAISVGGTGETQYF. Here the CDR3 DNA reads TGTGCCATCAGTGTTGGAGGAACGGGAGAGACCCAGTACTTC.

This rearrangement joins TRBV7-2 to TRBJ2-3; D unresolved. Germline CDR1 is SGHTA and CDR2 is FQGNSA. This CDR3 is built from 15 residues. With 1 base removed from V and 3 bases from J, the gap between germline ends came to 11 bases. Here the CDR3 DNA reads TGTGCCAGCAGCTTAGGTGGCGGATGGACAGATACGCAGTATTTT. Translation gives CASSLGGGWTDTQYF.

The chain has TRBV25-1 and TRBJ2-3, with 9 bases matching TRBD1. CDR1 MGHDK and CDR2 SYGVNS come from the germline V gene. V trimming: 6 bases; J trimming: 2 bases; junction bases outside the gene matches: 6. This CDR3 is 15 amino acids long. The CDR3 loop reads CASSEGQGYTDTQYF. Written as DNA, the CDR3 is TGTGCCAGCAGCGAAGGACAGGGGTACACAGATACGCAGTATTTT.

The CDR3 DNA is TGTGCCAGTAGTATTCAGACAGTATCTGGAAACACCATATATTTT. The encoded protein is CASSIQTVSGNTIYF. This chain connects TRBV19 to TRBJ1-3; the D gene is possibly TRBD1 (5 bases). Germline CDR1 is LNHDA and CDR2 is SQIVND (reference sequence). The CDR3 loop spans 15 amino acids. Trimming removed 3 bases from V and 1 base from J, with 10 bases in between.

Written as DNA, the CDR3 is TGTGCCAGCAGCTCCTACGGGACACTATACAATGAGCAGTTCTTC. It translates to CASSSYGTLYNEQFF. This chain joins TRBV28 and TRBJ2-1; D is perhaps TRBD1 (6 bases). V was cut by 6 bases and J by 4 bases, with 16 bases left in between. The CDR3 totals 15 residues. The germline gives CDR1 MDHEN, CDR2 SYDVKM.

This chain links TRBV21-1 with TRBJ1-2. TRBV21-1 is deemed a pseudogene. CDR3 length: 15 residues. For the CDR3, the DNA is TGTGCCAGCAGCAAAGCCCGGGGGGCTCACTATGGCTACACCTTC. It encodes CASSKARGAHYGYTF.

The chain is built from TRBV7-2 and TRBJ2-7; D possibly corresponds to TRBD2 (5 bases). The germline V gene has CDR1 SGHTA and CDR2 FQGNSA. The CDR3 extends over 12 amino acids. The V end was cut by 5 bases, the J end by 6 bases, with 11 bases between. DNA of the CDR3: TGTGCCAGCAGCAACTACGCGGGCGAGCAGTACTTC. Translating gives CASSNYAGEQYF.

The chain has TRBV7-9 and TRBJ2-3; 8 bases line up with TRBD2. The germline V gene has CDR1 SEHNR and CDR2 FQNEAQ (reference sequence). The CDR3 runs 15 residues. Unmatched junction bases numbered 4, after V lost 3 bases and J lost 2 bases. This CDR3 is CASSFSSGLTDTQYF. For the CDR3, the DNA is TGTGCCAGCAGCTTCTCTAGCGGGCTCACAGATACGCAGTATTTT.

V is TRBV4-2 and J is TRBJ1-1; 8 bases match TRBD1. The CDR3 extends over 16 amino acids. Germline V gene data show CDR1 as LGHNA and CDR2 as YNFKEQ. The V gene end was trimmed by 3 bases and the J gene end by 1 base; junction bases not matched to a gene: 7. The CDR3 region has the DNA TGTGCCAGCAGCCAGGGAGGACAGGGTTCGAACACTGAAGCTTTCTTT. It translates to CASSQGGQGSNTEAFF.

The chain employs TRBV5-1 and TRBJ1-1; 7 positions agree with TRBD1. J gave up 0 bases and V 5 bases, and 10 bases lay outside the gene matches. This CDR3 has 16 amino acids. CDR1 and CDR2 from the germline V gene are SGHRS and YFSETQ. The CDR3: CASSFFGTGVNTEAFF. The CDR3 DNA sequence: TGCGCCAGCAGTTTTTTCGGAACAGGGGTGAACACTGAAGCTTTCTTT.

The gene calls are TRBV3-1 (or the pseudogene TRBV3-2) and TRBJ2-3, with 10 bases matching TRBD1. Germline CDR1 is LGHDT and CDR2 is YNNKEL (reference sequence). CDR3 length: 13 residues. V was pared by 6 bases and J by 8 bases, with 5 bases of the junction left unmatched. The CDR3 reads CASSGTGEGTQYF. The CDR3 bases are TGTGCCAGCAGTGGGACAGGGGAGGGTACGCAGTATTTT.

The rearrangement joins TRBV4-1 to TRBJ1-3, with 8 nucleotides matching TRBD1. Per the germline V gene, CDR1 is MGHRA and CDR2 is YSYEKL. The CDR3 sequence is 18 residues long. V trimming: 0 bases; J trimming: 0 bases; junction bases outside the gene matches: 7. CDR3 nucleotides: TGCGCCAGCAGCCAAGACCGGGACAGGTTTCTCTCTGGAAACACCATATATTTT. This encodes CASSQDRDRFLSGNTIYF.

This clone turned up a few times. CDR3 in amino acids: CASSYSIGEGTRTDTQYF. DNA of the CDR3: TGTGCCAGCAGTTACTCGATCGGGGAGGGGACCCGCACAGATACGCAGTATTTT. The chain carries TRBV6-2 or TRBV6-3 and TRBJ2-3; the match to TRBD2 covers 7 bases. V shed 0 bases and J 1 base; nucleotides not matched to a gene: 10. CDR1 is MNHEY and CDR2 is SVGEGT in the germline V gene. CDR3 length equals 18 residues.

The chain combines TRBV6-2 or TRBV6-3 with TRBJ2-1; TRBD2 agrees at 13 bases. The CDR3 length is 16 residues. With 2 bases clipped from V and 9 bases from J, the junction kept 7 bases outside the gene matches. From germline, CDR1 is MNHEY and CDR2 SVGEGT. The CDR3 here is CASSYTLAGGPGEQFF. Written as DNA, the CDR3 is TGTGCCAGCAGTTACACACTAGCGGGAGGGCCCGGTGAGCAGTTCTTC.

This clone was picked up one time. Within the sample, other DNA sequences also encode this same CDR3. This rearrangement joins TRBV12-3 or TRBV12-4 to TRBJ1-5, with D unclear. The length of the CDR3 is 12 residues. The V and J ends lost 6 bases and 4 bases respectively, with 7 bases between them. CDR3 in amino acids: CASSPGNQPQHF. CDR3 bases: TGTGCCAGCAGCCCCGGTAATCAGCCCCAGCATTTT.

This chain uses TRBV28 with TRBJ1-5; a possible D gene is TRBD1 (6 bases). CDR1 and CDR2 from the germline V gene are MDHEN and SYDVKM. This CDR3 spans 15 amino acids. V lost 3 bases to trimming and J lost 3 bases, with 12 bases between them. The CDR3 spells CASSLVGGDNQPQHF. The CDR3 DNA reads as TGTGCCAGCAGTTTGGTAGGGGGAGACAATCAGCCCCAGCATTTT.

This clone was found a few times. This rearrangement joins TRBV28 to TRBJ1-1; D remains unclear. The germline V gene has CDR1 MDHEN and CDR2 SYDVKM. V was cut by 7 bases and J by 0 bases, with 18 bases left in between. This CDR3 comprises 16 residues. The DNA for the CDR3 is TGTGCCAGCACCCTAGAGGGAGTTTCGATGAACACTGAAGCTTTCTTT. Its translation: CASTLEGVSMNTEAFF.

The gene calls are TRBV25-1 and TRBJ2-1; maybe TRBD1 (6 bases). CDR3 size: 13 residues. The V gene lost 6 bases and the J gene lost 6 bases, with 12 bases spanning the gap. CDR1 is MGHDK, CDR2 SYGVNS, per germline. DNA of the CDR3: TGTGCCAGCAGGGGCTGGACAGCCAATGAGCAGTTCTTC. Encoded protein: CASRGWTANEQFF.

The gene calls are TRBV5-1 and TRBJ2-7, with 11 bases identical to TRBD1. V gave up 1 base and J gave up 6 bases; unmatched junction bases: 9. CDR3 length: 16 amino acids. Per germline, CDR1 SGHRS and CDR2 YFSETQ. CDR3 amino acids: CASSLRLGQGVREQYF. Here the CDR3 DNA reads TGCGCCAGCAGCTTGAGGCTGGGACAGGGGGTTCGCGAGCAGTACTTC.